The TCR beta chain described here comes from a study of CD8+ T cells in alopecia areata. Whole-study context: Treated patients were given 5 to 10 mg oral tofacitinib twice daily. Tofacitinib administration persisted for 6 to 18 months, succeeded by 6 months off drug.

A note on this clone: The antigen is unknown.

Points from the study as a whole: The study found TCR sharing across patients less clear than in mice, possibly for HLA reasons. Scalp sequencing captures resident alphabeta T cells of normal skin too.

In each case, RNA was isolated and then reverse transcribed into cDNA as the sequencing template. Some clones are missing from TCRdb's copy, which holds only in-frame ones; the method was immunoSEQ multiplex PCR. The table lists over 150,000 clones, 59% of them singletons. The material was CD4+ T cells sorted from blood, obtained at week 0. The sequence derives from a human donor with alopecia areata.

The CDR3 DNA sequence: TGTGCCTGGAGTGTACCTTGGAAGGGAGGTGCGGGTGATACGCAGTATTTT. Protein sequence: CAWSVPWKGGAGDTQYF. The chain is built from TRBV30 and TRBJ2-3; maybe TRBD2 (6 bases). The germline V and J ends were trimmed by 0 bases and 6 bases, with 22 bases remaining between them. Looked up from germline, CDR1 is GTSNPN and CDR2 is SVGIG (reference sequence). The CDR3 runs 17 residues. The whole variable domain, remainder taken from reference TRBV30 and TRBJ2-3, is SQTIHQWPATLVQPVGSPLSLECTVEGTSNPNLYWYRQAAGRGLQLLFYSVGIGQISSEVPQNLSASRPQDRQFILSSKKLLLSDSGFYLCAWSVPWKGGAGDTQYFGPGTRLTVL.